This T cell receptor (beta chain) was captured in a study of T-cell memory formation after mild COVID-19. In the study overall: Across donors, TCR clusters were largely donor specific.

This CDR3 contains 14 residues. V was trimmed by 5 bases and J by 3 bases, leaving 14 bases between them. 5'RACE, which relied on constant-segment primers, yielded TCR alpha and TCR beta cDNA libraries carrying sample barcodes and UMIs. Each CDR3 protein is one row after TCRdb ran MiXCR on the 5' RACE reads. Among around 130,000 distinct CDR3 sequences listed, approximately 15% were seen once. This clonotype appeared a few times. The J gene is TRBJ2-7, the V gene TRBV12-3 or TRBV12-4; TRBD1 might be the D (6 bases). Sequences were obtained from PBMCs or a T cell subset sorted from them (not recorded which). This TCR came from a man between 18 and 29 years old who had mild COVID-19 (a few samples of this study predate the infection). Cell type and time point are not known. The chain's CDR3 is CASSPWTDDYEQYF. The CDR3 DNA sequence: TGTGCCAGCAGTCCGTGGACAGATGACTACGAGCAGTACTTC.